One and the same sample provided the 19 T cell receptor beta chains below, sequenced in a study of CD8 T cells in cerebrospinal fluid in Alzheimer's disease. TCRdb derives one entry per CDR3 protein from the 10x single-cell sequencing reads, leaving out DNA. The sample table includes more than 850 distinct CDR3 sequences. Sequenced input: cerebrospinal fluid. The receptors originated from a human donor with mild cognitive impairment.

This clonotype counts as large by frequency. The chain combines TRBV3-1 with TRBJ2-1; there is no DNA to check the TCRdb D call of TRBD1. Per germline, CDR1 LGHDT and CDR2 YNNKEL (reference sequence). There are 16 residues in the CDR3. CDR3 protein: CASSPTGPPTYNEQFF.

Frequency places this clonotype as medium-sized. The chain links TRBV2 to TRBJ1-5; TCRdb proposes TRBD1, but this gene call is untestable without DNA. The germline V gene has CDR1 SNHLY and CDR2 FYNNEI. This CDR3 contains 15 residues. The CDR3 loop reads CASSVGGAINQPQHF.

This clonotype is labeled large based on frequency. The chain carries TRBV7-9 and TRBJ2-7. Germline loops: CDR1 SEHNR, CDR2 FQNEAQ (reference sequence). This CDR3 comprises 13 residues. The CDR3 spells CASSLEGLYEQYF.

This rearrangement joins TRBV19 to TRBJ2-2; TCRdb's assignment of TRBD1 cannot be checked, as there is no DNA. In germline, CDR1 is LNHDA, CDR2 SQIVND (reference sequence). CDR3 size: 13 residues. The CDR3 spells CASWGAGTGELFF.

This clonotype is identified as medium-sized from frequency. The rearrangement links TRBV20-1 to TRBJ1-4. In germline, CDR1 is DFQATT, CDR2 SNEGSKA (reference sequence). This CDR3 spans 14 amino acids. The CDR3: CSARPGGPNEKLFF.

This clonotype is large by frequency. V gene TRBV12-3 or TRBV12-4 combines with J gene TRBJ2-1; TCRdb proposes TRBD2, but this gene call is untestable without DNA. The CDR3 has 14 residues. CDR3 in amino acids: CASSGLAGGLEQFF.

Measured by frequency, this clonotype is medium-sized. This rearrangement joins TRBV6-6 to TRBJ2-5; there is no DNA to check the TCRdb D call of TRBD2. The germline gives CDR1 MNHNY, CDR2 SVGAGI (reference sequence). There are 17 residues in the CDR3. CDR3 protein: CASSPGLAGGPRETQYF.

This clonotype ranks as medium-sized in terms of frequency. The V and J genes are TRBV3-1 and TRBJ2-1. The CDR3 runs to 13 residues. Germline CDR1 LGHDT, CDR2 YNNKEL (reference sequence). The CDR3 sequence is CASSQDADNEQFF.

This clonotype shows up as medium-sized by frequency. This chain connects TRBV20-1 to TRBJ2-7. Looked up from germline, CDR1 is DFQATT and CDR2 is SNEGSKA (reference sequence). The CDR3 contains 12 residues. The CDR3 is CSARQGAYEQYF.

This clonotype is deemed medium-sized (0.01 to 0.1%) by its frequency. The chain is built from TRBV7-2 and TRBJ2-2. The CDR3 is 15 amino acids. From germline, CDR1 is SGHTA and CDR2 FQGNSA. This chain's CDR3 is CASSLALGGVRELFF.

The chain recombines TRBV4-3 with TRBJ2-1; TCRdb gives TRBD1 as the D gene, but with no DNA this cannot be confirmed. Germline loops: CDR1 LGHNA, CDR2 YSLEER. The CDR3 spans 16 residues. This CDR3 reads CASSRVAGGGRYEQFF.

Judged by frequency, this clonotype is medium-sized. The CDR3: CSATLDGGATDTQYF. The genes are TRBV20-1 and TRBJ2-3; TCRdb reports TRBD2, a call that lacks DNA to check it against. This CDR3 contains 15 residues. Germline V gene lookup returns CDR1 DFQATT and CDR2 SNEGSKA (reference sequence).

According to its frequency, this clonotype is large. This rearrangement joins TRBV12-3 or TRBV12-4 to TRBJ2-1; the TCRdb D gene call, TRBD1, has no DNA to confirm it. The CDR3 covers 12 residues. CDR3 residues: CASSRPTAEQFF.

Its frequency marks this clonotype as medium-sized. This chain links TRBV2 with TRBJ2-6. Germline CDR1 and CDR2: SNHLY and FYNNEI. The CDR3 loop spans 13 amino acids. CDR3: CATTSSGANVLTF.

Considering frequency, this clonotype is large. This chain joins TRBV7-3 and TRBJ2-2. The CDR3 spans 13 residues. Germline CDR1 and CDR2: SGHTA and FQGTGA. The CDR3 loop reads CASSPRTAGELFF. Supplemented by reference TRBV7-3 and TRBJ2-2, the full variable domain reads GAGVSQTPSNKVTEKGKYVELRCDPISGHTALYWYRQSLGQGPEFLIYFQGTGAADDSGLPNDRFFAVRPEGSVSTLKIQRTERGDSAVYLCASSPRTAGELFFGEGSRLTVL.

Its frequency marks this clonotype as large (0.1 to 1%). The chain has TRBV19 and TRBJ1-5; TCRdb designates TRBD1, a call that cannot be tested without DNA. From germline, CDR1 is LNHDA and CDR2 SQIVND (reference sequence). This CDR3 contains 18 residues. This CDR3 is CASSATRATTGDNQPQHF. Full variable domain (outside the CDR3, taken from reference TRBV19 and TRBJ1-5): DGGITQSPKYLFRKEGQNVTLSCEQNLNHDAMYWYRQDPGQGLRLIYYSQIVNDFQKGDIAEGYSVSREKKESFPLTVTSAQKNPTAFYLCASSATRATTGDNQPQHFGDGTRLSIL.

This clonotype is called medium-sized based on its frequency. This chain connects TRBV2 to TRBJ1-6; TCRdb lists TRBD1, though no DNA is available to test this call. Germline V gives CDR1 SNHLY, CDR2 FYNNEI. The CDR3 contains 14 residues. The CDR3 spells CASSSGITNSPLHF.

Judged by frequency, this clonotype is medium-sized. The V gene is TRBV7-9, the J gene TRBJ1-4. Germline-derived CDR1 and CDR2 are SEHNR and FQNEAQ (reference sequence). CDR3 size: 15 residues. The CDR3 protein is CASSISSATNEKLFF.

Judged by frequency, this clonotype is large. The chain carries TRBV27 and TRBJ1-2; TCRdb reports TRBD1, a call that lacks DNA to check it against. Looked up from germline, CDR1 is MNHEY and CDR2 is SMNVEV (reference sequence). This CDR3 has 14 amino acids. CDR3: CASSPRRGDYGYTF.